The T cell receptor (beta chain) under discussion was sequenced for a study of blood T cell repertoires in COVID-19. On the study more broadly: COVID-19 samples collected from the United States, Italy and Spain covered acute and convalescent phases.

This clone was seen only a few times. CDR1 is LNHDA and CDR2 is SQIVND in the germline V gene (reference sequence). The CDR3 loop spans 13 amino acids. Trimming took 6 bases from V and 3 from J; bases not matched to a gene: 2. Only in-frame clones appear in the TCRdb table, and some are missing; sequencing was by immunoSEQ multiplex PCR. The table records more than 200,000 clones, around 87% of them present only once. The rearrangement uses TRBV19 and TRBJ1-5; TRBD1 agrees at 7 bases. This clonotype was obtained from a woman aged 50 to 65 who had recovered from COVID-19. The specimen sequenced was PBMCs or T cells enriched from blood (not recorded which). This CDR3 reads CASRDRDNQPQHF. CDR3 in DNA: TGTGCCAGTAGAGACAGGGACAATCAGCCCCAGCATTTT.